The 7 T cell receptor beta chains listed next were all sequenced from one sample in a study of T cells in Graves' hyperthyroidism and ophthalmopathy. RNA transcripts were the template for amplifying TCR beta CDR3 regions. HTBI primers were employed in a first-round RT-PCR of the TCR CDR3. MiXCR, run by TCRdb on the multiplex PCR reads, gives a single entry per CDR3 protein. Of around 350,000 distinct CDR3 sequences listed, approximately 14% are singletons. The sample taken for sequencing was blood. The receptors were gathered from a woman between 25 and 40 years old with Graves' ophthalmopathy.

This clonotype was recorded many times. The chain carries TRBV5-5 and TRBJ1-4; D gene uncertain. The CDR3 contains 15 residues. With 1 base removed from V and 0 bases from J, the gap between germline ends came to 7 bases. The germline gives CDR1 SGHKS, CDR2 YYEKEE (reference sequence). CDR3 residues: CASSLYGATNEKLFF. CDR3 bases: TGTGCCAGCAGCTTGTATGGCGCAACTAATGAAAAACTGTTTTTT. Variable domain in full (rest from reference TRBV5-5 and TRBJ1-4): DAGVTQSPTHLIKTRGQQVTLRCSPISGHKSVSWYQQVLGQGPQFIFQYYEKEERGRGNFPDRFSARQFPNYSSELNVNALLLGDSALYLCASSLYGATNEKLFFGSGTQLSVL.

A few counts support this clonotype. J is TRBJ2-1 and V is TRBV29-1; 7 positions agree with TRBD1. This CDR3 is built from 14 residues. V was pared by 6 bases and J by 3 bases, with 8 bases of the junction left unmatched. Germline V lookup: CDR1 SQVTM, CDR2 ANQGSEA. CDR3 sequence reads: CSVQNRGNYNEQFF. The CDR3 DNA reads as TGCAGCGTCCAAAACAGGGGAAACTACAATGAGCAGTTCTTC.

This clonotype appeared a single time. This chain uses TRBV7-3 with TRBJ1-6; D gene ambiguous. The CDR3 has 14 amino acids. The V end lost 1 base, the J end lost 7 bases, and 8 bases lay between the germline ends. Germline V CDR1 and CDR2: SGHTA, FQGTGA. Written as DNA, the CDR3 is TGTGCCAGCAGCTTAAATGCGGGCAATTCACCCCTCCACTTT. It specifies CASSLNAGNSPLHF.

In its sample, this clonotype was seen many times. The chain joins TRBV12-3 or TRBV12-4 to TRBJ1-4; D is possibly TRBD1 (5 bases). Trimming removed 4 bases at V and 6 bases at J, with 15 bases between. The CDR3 runs to 15 residues. CDR3 coding DNA: TGTGCCAGCAGTTACGGGGTTGGGGGAGATGAAAAACTGTTTTTT. It yields the protein CASSYGVGGDEKLFF.

This CDR3 reads CASGSSTSGVSSTDTQYF. The CDR3 DNA sequence: TGTGCCAGCGGCAGCTCGACTAGCGGGGTTTCTAGCACAGATACGCAGTATTTT. The chain carries TRBV6-1 and TRBJ2-3, with 11 bases fitting TRBD2. Germline trimming cut 8 bases from V and 0 bases from J; bases unmatched to any gene: 13. The CDR3 contains 18 residues. The germline gives CDR1 MNHNS, CDR2 SASEGT.

The sample holds many counts of this clonotype. The chain joins TRBV4-2 to TRBJ1-2, with 9 bases lining up with TRBD1. Germline V CDR1 and CDR2: LGHNA, YNFKEQ. The CDR3 is 14 residues long. Trimming at V came to 1 base and at J to 6 bases, leaving 3 bases not matched to a gene. CDR3 coding DNA: TGTGCCAGCAGCCAAGGGGGGACAGGGCATGGCTACACCTTC. This sequence encodes CASSQGGTGHGYTF.

This clonotype was counted at least ten times. This chain links TRBV2 with TRBJ1-4, with D maybe TRBD1 (5 bases). V was trimmed by 4 bases and J by 3 bases, leaving 9 bases between them. CDR3 length: 14 residues. The germline V gene encodes CDR1 SNHLY and CDR2 FYNNEI. The CDR3 protein is CASSATDPNEKLFF. The CDR3 DNA follows: TGTGCCAGCAGTGCGACAGATCCTAATGAAAAACTGTTTTTT. The full variable domain, in which reference TRBV2 and TRBJ1-4 provide the parts outside the CDR3, is EPEVTQTPSHQVTQMGQEVILRCVPISNHLYFYWYRQILGQKVEFLVSFYNNEISEKSEIFDDQFSVERPDGSNFTLKIRSTKLEDSAMYFCASSATDPNEKLFFGSGTQLSVL.